Described below is a single TCR beta chain sequence and its context. The CDR3 is 13 amino acids. The V and J ends lost 5 bases and 5 bases respectively, with 10 bases between them. This entry belongs to a study of blood T cell repertoires in COVID-19. Across the whole study: Sites across the United States, Italy and Spain contributed samples from acute and convalescent COVID-19. T cells, B-cell-depleted T cells, or PBMCs supplied cDNA or gDNA.

As originally analysed: By means of reference gene primer amplification, nucleated cell counts were estimated. Assay used: immunoSEQ multiplex PCR; TCRdb lists only in-frame clones, some missing. For V, J and clone size, that table is used; D and trimming come from the DNA. The sample lists about 57,000 clones, roughly 86% occurring once. The rearrangement joins TRBV12-3 or TRBV12-4 to TRBJ2-1, with TRBD1 as a possible D gene (6 bases). Sequencing was performed on peripheral blood. The TCR was taken from a woman older than 75 with acute or convalescent COVID-19. CDR3 DNA: TGTGCCAGCAGTCGGACAGCAAACAATGAGCAGTTCTTC. This codes for CASSRTANNEQFF.